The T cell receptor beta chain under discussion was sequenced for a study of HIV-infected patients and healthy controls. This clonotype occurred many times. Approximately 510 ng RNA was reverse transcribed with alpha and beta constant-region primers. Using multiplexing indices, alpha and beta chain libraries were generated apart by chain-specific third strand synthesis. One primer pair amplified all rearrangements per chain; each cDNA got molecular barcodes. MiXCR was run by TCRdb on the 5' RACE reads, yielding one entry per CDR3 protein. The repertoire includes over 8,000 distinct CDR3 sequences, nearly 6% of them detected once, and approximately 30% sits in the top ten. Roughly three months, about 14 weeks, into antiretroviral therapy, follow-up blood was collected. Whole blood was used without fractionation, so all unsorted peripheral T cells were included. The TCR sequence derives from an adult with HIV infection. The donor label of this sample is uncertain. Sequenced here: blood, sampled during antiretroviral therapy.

The CDR3 nucleotides are TGTGCCAGCAGCCAAGAGCTGAGGGGTTACACTGAAGCTTTCTTT. It specifies CASSQELRGYTEAFF. This chain connects TRBV4-2 to TRBJ1-1, with D perhaps matching TRBD1 (5 bases). Germline V CDR1 and CDR2: LGHNA, YNFKEQ. With 0 bases removed from V and 3 bases from J, the gap between germline ends came to 11 bases. The CDR3 spans 15 residues.